Below, 17 T cell receptor beta chains from the same sample are listed, as sequenced in a study of CD8 T cells in Susac syndrome. RNA, at about 0.5 to 1 ug, was reverse transcribed with random hexamers. TCRdb independently ran MiXCR on the immunoSEQ multiplex PCR reads; one entry per CDR3 protein. The sample shows about 240,000 distinct CDR3 sequences, about 95% of them seen only once. Material for sequencing was CD4+ T cells from PBMCs. The source is a human donor with Susac syndrome.

The CDR3 sequence is CATGRAPNTEAFF. The CDR3 DNA is TGTGCCACCGGCCGGGCACCGAACACTGAAGCTTTCTTT. The chain couples TRBV2 to TRBJ1-1; D is unresolved. This CDR3 has 13 amino acids. V was cut by 10 bases and J by 1 base, with 13 bases left in between. Germline V gives CDR1 SNHLY, CDR2 FYNNEI. Based on the CDR3 plus reference TRBV2 and TRBJ1-1, the full variable domain is EPEVTQTPSHQVTQMGQEVILRCVPISNHLYFYWYRQILGQKVEFLVSFYNNEISEKSEIFDDQFSVERPDGSNFTLKIRSTKLEDSAMYFCATGRAPNTEAFFGQGTRLTVV.

The chain couples TRBV5-1 to TRBJ1-2, with TRBD1 matching over 7 bases. J gave up 8 bases and V 3 bases, and 10 bases lay outside the gene matches. CDR3 length equals 14 residues. Germline values: CDR1 SGHRS, CDR2 YFSETQ. CDR3 DNA sequence: TGCGCCAGCAGCTCTGAGACAGGGTTACGAGGCTACACCTTC. Protein: CASSSETGLRGYTF.

This sequence joins TRBV20-1 and TRBJ1-2; 7 bases are a match to TRBD1. Germline-derived CDR1 and CDR2 are DFQATT and SNEGSKA (reference sequence). This CDR3 spans 13 amino acids. Losses at the gene ends were 3 bases for V and 8 bases for J; bases not matched to a gene: 9. CDR3 sequence (DNA): TGCAGTGCTAGGAGGGACAGTCCTCACGGCTACACCTTC. This codes for CSARRDSPHGYTF.

The genes are TRBV28 and TRBJ2-1, with D possibly being TRBD1 (6 bases). The CDR3 length is 12 residues. Germline V CDR1 and CDR2: MDHEN, SYDVKM. The V end lost 5 bases, the J end lost 11 bases, and 13 bases lay between the germline ends. The DNA for the CDR3 is TGTGCCAGCAGTCCCCACAGGGCTCAGCAGTTCTTC. Its translation is CASSPHRAQQFF.

This sequence joins TRBV21-1 and TRBJ2-7; the table's D call of TRBD1 was not tested on the DNA. TRBV21-1 is recorded as a pseudogene. The CDR3 runs to 15 residues. CDR3 sequence (DNA): TGTGCCAGCAGCGACCGGGACCCCCGACCCTCCGAGCAGTACTTC. Translation: CASSDRDPRPSEQYF.

The chain carries TRBV6-1 and TRBJ2-5; D unresolved. V was clipped by 7 bases and J by 5 bases, with 14 bases between them. CDR3 length: 13 amino acids. The germline V gene encodes CDR1 MNHNS and CDR2 SASEGT. CDR3 bases: TGTGCCAGCATTGACACCCCGCGGGAGACCCAGTACTTC. Protein product: CASIDTPRETQYF.

The gene calls are TRBV5-6 and TRBJ1-1; D gene unclear. The CDR3 is made up of 11 amino acids. Germline CDR1 reads SGHDT; CDR2 reads YYEEEE. Trimming cost V 5 bases and J 8 bases, with 10 bases left between them. DNA for the CDR3: TGTGCCAGCAGTAGGAGTGGCGAAGCTTTCTTT. It is translated as CASSRSGEAFF.

V gene TRBV19 combines with J gene TRBJ2-1; D tentatively fits TRBD1 or TRBD2 (5 bases each). V dropped 4 bases and J dropped 10 bases, with 11 bases sitting between them. The CDR3 contains 12 residues. Germline V gives CDR1 LNHDA, CDR2 SQIVND (reference sequence). The CDR3 bases are TGTGCCAGTAGTAGCCGGGGCGGCGAGCAGTTCTTC. Translating it yields CASSSRGGEQFF.

A single count supports this clonotype. The chain joins TRBV9 to TRBJ2-5, with D possibly matching TRBD2 (5 bases). Between the trimmed V and J ends, which lost 4 bases and 1 base, there was a span of 11 bases. This CDR3 comprises 14 residues. In germline, CDR1 is SGDLS, CDR2 YYNGEE. CDR3 protein: CASSYDTSQETQYF. In nucleotides, the CDR3 is TGTGCCAGCAGCTACGATACTAGCCAAGAGACCCAGTACTTC. Drawing the rest from reference TRBV9 and TRBJ2-5, the complete variable domain is DSGVTQTPKHLITATGQRVTLRCSPRSGDLSVYWYQQSLDQGLQFLIQYYNGEERAKGNILERFSAQQFPDLHSELNLSSLELGDSALYFCASSYDTSQETQYFGPGTRLLVL.

The gene calls are TRBV20-1 and TRBJ2-1; possible D gene TRBD2, 5 bases. Germline lookup yields CDR1 DFQATT and CDR2 SNEGSKA (reference sequence). The CDR3 has 14 amino acids. The V gene lost 3 bases and the J gene lost 6 bases, with 15 bases spanning the gap. DNA of the CDR3: TGCAGTGCTAGCGCGAGAGCGGTCGGCAATGAGCAGTTCTTC. This gives the protein CSASARAVGNEQFF.

The chain couples TRBV9 to TRBJ2-1; no clear D gene. The CDR3 spans 12 residues. Looked up from germline, CDR1 is SGDLS and CDR2 is YYNGEE. V was cut by 8 bases and J by 6 bases, with 12 bases left in between. The CDR3, as DNA: TGTGCCAGTAGTAGCCATCTCAATGAGCAGTTCTTC. Amino acid sequence: CASSSHLNEQFF. Drawing the rest from reference TRBV9 and TRBJ2-1, the complete variable domain is DSGVTQTPKHLITATGQRVTLRCSPRSGDLSVYWYQQSLDQGLQFLIQYYNGEERAKGNILERFSAQQFPDLHSELNLSSLELGDSALYFCASSSHLNEQFFGPGTRLTVL.

This clonotype was found a few times. The gene calls are TRBV30 and TRBJ2-7, with D perhaps matching TRBD1 (5 bases). V lost 0 bases and J 0 bases, leaving 9 bases between the germline ends. CDR1 is GTSNPN and CDR2 is SVGIG in the germline V gene (reference sequence). The CDR3 sequence is 14 residues long. CDR3 nucleotides: TGTGCCTGGAGTGTTGGCGACAGCTCCTACGAGCAGTACTTC. The encoded protein is CAWSVGDSSYEQYF. Based on the CDR3 plus reference TRBV30 and TRBJ2-7, the full variable domain is SQTIHQWPATLVQPVGSPLSLECTVEGTSNPNLYWYRQAAGRGLQLLFYSVGIGQISSEVPQNLSASRPQDRQFILSSKKLLLSDSGFYLCAWSVGDSSYEQYFGPGTRLTVT.

This chain connects TRBV30 to TRBJ1-1; no reliable D call. The CDR3 is 15 amino acids. Germline V gives CDR1 GTSNPN, CDR2 SVGIG (reference sequence). Trimming cost V 0 bases and J 4 bases, with 15 bases left between them. CDR3 sequence (DNA): TGTGCCTGGAGTGTGAGCCGAGTGGGCCGCACTGAAGCTTTCTTT. It translates to CAWSVSRVGRTEAFF.

This sequence joins TRBV30 and TRBJ1-1; D unresolved. In germline, CDR1 is GTSNPN, CDR2 SVGIG (reference sequence). V was cut by 4 bases and J by 1 base, with 4 bases left in between. The CDR3 length is 11 residues. DNA for the CDR3: TGTGCCTGGAACTCGAACACTGAAGCTTTCTTT. Translating it yields CAWNSNTEAFF.

The chain combines TRBV27 with TRBJ2-3; D might be TRBD1 (6 bases). The V gene's germline CDR1 is MNHEY and CDR2 SMNVEV (reference sequence). CDR3 length: 15 amino acids. Between the trimmed V and J ends, which lost 9 bases and 2 bases, there was a span of 18 bases. The CDR3 reads CARNDRCLYTDTQYF. CDR3 nucleotide sequence: TGTGCCAGAAACGACAGGTGCCTCTACACAGATACGCAGTATTTT.

The J gene is TRBJ2-1, the V gene TRBV11-1; no clear D gene. V lost 3 bases to trimming and J lost 1 base, with 19 bases between them. Germline values: CDR1 SGHAT, CDR2 FQDESV (reference sequence). The CDR3 is made up of 18 amino acids. The CDR3 DNA reads TGTGCCAGCAGCTTTGGTCTAGATGTGCGGCCATCCTACAATGAGCAGTTCTTC. Protein: CASSFGLDVRPSYNEQFF.

The V call is TRBV6-5, the J call TRBJ2-7, with 9 bases that match TRBD2. From germline, CDR1 is MNHEY and CDR2 SVGAGI. With V trimmed by 0 bases and J by 0 bases, 3 bases remained unmatched. The CDR3 is 16 residues long. In nucleotides, the CDR3 is TGTGCCAGCAGTTACTCGGCTAGCGGGACCTCCTACGAGCAGTACTTC. Translating gives CASSYSASGTSYEQYF.